The 23 T cell receptor beta chains listed next were all sequenced from one sample in a study of technical replicates of blood from a handful of donors. The assay was immunoSEQ multiplex PCR, and TCRdb's table has in-frame clones only and misses some. The data contain tens of thousands of clones, about 95% of them seen just once; the ten biggest clones take up 0.38%. Sequenced sample: T cells isolated from PBMCs. Receptors originate from a human donor in good health.

Here the CDR3 DNA reads TGTGCCAGCAGCCAGCCCCCACAGGGGTCGGGGAATGAAAAACTGTTTTTT. Translated, it gives CASSQPPQGSGNEKLFF. The gene calls are TRBV14 and TRBJ1-4; 7 nucleotides line up with TRBD1. Germline values: CDR1 SGHDN, CDR2 FVKESK. Losses at the gene ends were 3 bases for V and 5 bases for J; bases not matched to a gene: 12. The CDR3 consists of 17 residues.

The chain recombines TRBV7-8 with TRBJ1-2, with D possibly being TRBD1 (5 bases). The CDR3 spans 13 residues. The germline CDR1 and CDR2 sequences are SGHVS and FQNEAQ. V was trimmed by 5 bases and J by 4 bases, leaving 11 bases between them. CDR3 nucleotides: TGTGCCAGCAGCGTGACAGAGGTCTATGGCTACACCTTC. Amino acids: CASSVTEVYGYTF.

V gene TRBV5-5 combines with J gene TRBJ2-7; D gene unclear. V was pared by 1 base and J by 2 bases, with 10 bases between. This CDR3 spans 14 amino acids. The V gene's germline CDR1 is SGHKS and CDR2 YYEKEE (reference sequence). The CDR3 DNA reads as TGTGCCAGCAGCTTGCAGCGTTTTACCTACGAGCAGTACTTC. Amino acid sequence: CASSLQRFTYEQYF.

The chain carries TRBV5-1 and TRBJ1-1, with a possible D match to TRBD1 (6 bases). This CDR3 comprises 17 residues. Germline lookup yields CDR1 SGHRS and CDR2 YFSETQ. The V end was cut by 2 bases, the J end by 3 bases, with 20 bases between. The CDR3 DNA reads TGCGCCAGCAGCTTAAGGGCAGGGGTAGATCGGGACACTGAAGCTTTCTTT. Translated: CASSLRAGVDRDTEAFF.

This chain uses TRBV6-5 with TRBJ2-7; D remains unclear. Germline lookup yields CDR1 MNHEY and CDR2 SVGAGI. Trimming took 2 bases from V and 0 from J, leaving 5 bases between them. This CDR3 has 13 amino acids. CDR3 residues: CASSYTSSYEQYF. In nucleotides, the CDR3 is TGTGCCAGCAGTTACACTTCCTCCTACGAGCAGTACTTC.

This chain joins TRBV11-1 and TRBJ2-7; 8 bases line up with TRBD2. The CDR3 sequence is 13 residues long. Germline V gives CDR1 SGHAT, CDR2 FQDESV (reference sequence). The junction had 2 bases not matched to a gene; V was cut back by 3 bases and J by 4 bases. As DNA, the CDR3 is TGTGCCAGCAGCTTTGGCGGGAGGTACGAGCAGTACTTC. Translation gives CASSFGGRYEQYF.

The chain recombines TRBV7-9 with TRBJ1-2, with D uncertain. Germline-derived CDR1 and CDR2 are SEHNR and FQNEAQ (reference sequence). The CDR3 totals 14 residues. The V and J ends lost 1 base and 0 bases respectively, with 6 bases between them. CDR3 bases: TGTGCCAGCAGCTTAGGAGTAGCTAACTATGGCTACACCTTC. Encoded protein: CASSLGVANYGYTF.

The chain recombines TRBV2 with TRBJ2-3; maybe TRBD2 (5 bases). Per germline, CDR1 SNHLY and CDR2 FYNNEI. The length of the CDR3 is 17 residues. V was trimmed by 3 bases and J by 0 bases, leaving 16 bases between them. Written as DNA, the CDR3 is TGTGCCAGCAGTGACCCTGTAGCGATCCCTAGCACAGATACGCAGTATTTT. It specifies CASSDPVAIPSTDTQYF.

This sequence joins TRBV5-8 and TRBJ1-1, with 9 positions matching TRBD1. CDR3 size: 17 residues. V gave up 3 bases and J gave up 5 bases; unmatched junction bases: 14. The V gene's germline CDR1 is SGHTS and CDR2 YDEGEE. This chain's CDR3 is CASSWTGEDLMGTEAFF. The CDR3 coding sequence is TGTGCCAGCAGCTGGACAGGGGAGGATCTAATGGGAACTGAAGCTTTCTTT.

The rearrangement joins TRBV28 to TRBJ1-4; unclear D gene. V lost 2 bases and J lost 4, with 8 bases in between. Germline CDR1 reads MDHEN; CDR2 reads SYDVKM. This CDR3 region has 14 residues. The CDR3 loop is CASSLRVINEKLFF. DNA of the CDR3: TGTGCCAGCAGTTTACGGGTGATTAATGAAAAACTGTTTTTT.

The genes are TRBV5-6 and TRBJ2-2, with a tentative D call TRBD2 (5 bases). Germline values: CDR1 SGHDT, CDR2 YYEEEE. Trimming shortened V by 4 bases and J by 4 bases, and 11 bases separated the two germline ends. The CDR3 is 14 amino acids. The CDR3 sequence: CASSPGLSTGELFF. CDR3 in DNA: TGTGCCAGCAGCCCTGGACTGAGCACCGGGGAGCTGTTTTTT.

CDR3 DNA: TGCAGCGTTGAAGGACAGGGCCTAGCGGGCCCCTACGAGCAGTACTTC. Its protein is CSVEGQGLAGPYEQYF. The V call is TRBV29-1, the J call TRBJ2-7; possible D gene TRBD2, 8 bases. The V gene's germline CDR1 is SQVTM and CDR2 ANQGSEA. V was trimmed by 1 base and J by 2 bases, leaving 18 bases between them. The CDR3 has 16 amino acids.

The chain uses TRBV27 and TRBJ2-1; possible D gene TRBD2, 6 bases. The CDR3 loop spans 15 amino acids. Trimming stripped 2 bases from V and 1 base from J, with 9 bases between. Germline V gives CDR1 MNHEY, CDR2 SMNVEV (reference sequence). DNA of the CDR3: TGTGCCAGCAGTTTACGCGGGATATCCTACAATGAGCAGTTCTTC. Translated: CASSLRGISYNEQFF.

The CDR3: CASSQGQVDTQYF. CDR3 DNA: TGCGCCAGCAGCCAAGGCCAGGTAGATACGCAGTATTTT. The chain links TRBV4-3 to TRBJ2-3, with D uncertain. Looked up from germline, CDR1 is LGHNA and CDR2 is YSLEER. V shed 1 base and J shed 5 bases, with 7 bases lying between them. The CDR3 length is 13 residues.

V usage is TRBV11-2 and J usage is TRBJ1-2; possibly TRBD1 for D (6 bases). This CDR3 has 16 residues. CDR1 SGHAT and CDR2 FQNNGV come from the germline V gene. Trimming stripped 5 bases from V and 4 bases from J, with 20 bases between. CDR3 protein: CASSLRGGDDIYGYTF. DNA of the CDR3: TGTGCCAGCAGCCTTAGGGGGGGCGACGATATCTATGGCTACACCTTC.

The V gene is TRBV18, the J gene TRBJ2-7, with TRBD1 matching over 8 bases. After removal of 3 bases from V and 2 bases from J, the junction contained 3 bases not matched to a gene. This CDR3 has 14 amino acids. Germline lookup yields CDR1 KGHSH and CDR2 LQKENI. CDR3 in amino acids: CASSPADRAYEQYF. DNA for the CDR3: TGTGCCAGCTCACCTGCGGACAGGGCCTACGAGCAGTACTTC.

The V and J genes are TRBV5-4 and TRBJ2-3; 7 bases line up with TRBD1. After removal of 6 bases from V and 3 bases from J, the junction contained 4 bases not matched to a gene. Germline lookup yields CDR1 SGHNT and CDR2 YYREEE (reference sequence). The CDR3 has 13 residues. As DNA, the CDR3 is TGTGCCAGCACAATACAGGGGACAGATACGCAGTATTTT. Its translation: CASTIQGTDTQYF.

The gene calls are TRBV5-5 and TRBJ1-3, with 9 bases that match TRBD1. The CDR3 extends over 17 amino acids. With 3 bases clipped from V and 2 bases from J, the junction kept 9 bases outside the gene matches. Germline V lookup: CDR1 SGHKS, CDR2 YYEKEE (reference sequence). The CDR3 coding sequence is TGTGCCAGCAGCTCGTACAGGGGGCGGACTACTGGAAACACCATATATTTT. Its protein product is CASSSYRGRTTGNTIYF.

The chain recombines TRBV27 with TRBJ2-5, with TRBD2 matching 12 bases. CDR1 MNHEY and CDR2 SMNVEV come from the germline V gene (reference sequence). Trimming at V came to 4 bases and at J to 4 bases, leaving 10 bases not matched to a gene. This CDR3 contains 17 residues. CDR3 loop: CASSSLRTSGIRETQYF. The DNA for the CDR3 is TGTGCCAGCAGTTCTCTACGGACTAGCGGGATTCGAGAGACCCAGTACTTC.

V and J are TRBV30 and TRBJ1-5, with 8 bases identical to TRBD1. Trimming cost V 4 bases and J 2 bases; bases outside gene matches: 1. This CDR3 region has 13 residues. The germline gives CDR1 GTSNPN, CDR2 SVGIG (reference sequence). The CDR3 DNA reads as TGTGCCTGGACAGGGGGCGGCAATCAGCCCCAGCATTTT. It specifies CAWTGGGNQPQHF.

This clone was detected once. J is TRBJ1-1 and V is TRBV19; TRBD1 agrees at 7 bases. Trimming at V came to 11 bases and at J to 1 base, leaving 7 bases not matched to a gene. The CDR3 covers 13 residues. Germline V lookup: CDR1 LNHDA, CDR2 SQIVND (reference sequence). This chain's CDR3 is CAGSRGRNTEAFF. The CDR3 DNA reads as TGTGCCGGCTCTAGGGGGCGGAACACTGAAGCTTTCTTT.

The chain joins TRBV7-9 to TRBJ1-1, with D possibly being TRBD1 (6 bases). Germline-derived CDR1 and CDR2 are SEHNR and FQNEAQ (reference sequence). The CDR3 is 13 amino acids. V was cut by 4 bases and J by 1 base, with 7 bases left in between. DNA of the CDR3: TGTGCCAGCAGCTCGACAGGGAACACTGAAGCTTTCTTT. Its protein is CASSSTGNTEAFF.

This rearrangement joins TRBV4-1 to TRBJ1-4; 7 nucleotides agree with TRBD1. Germline values: CDR1 MGHRA, CDR2 YSYEKL. V dropped 3 bases and J dropped 5; count of bases not matched to a gene: 3. The CDR3 has 14 amino acids. The CDR3 region has the DNA TGCGCCAGCAGCCACGGGACAGAAAATGAAAAACTGTTTTTT. Its protein is CASSHGTENEKLFF.